The next 20 T cell receptor beta chains were all read from a single sample in a study of blood T cell repertoires in COVID-19. Measured with immunoSEQ multiplex PCR; TCRdb has only the in-frame clones, and not every one. The table shows a few hundred thousand clones, with over 75% occurring only once. Sample: PBMCs or T cells enriched from blood (not recorded which). These receptors were taken from a woman younger than 45 who had recovered from COVID-19.

V and J are TRBV5-8 and TRBJ2-2; 8 positions match TRBD1. Trimming took 5 bases from V and 6 from J; bases not matched to a gene: 12. The CDR3 covers 16 residues. Germline loops: CDR1 SGHTS, CDR2 YDEGEE. CDR3 in DNA: TGTGCCAGCAGAGAAACAGGGGGTTATCGAGCCGGGGAGCTGTTTTTT. It yields the protein CASRETGGYRAGELFF.

This chain connects TRBV6-2 or TRBV6-3 to TRBJ1-5; D is undetermined. The CDR3 totals 18 residues. The V gene lost 0 bases and the J gene lost 2 bases, with 17 bases spanning the gap. Germline V gives CDR1 MNHEY, CDR2 SVGEGT. This CDR3 reads CASSYSETPGPGNQPQHF. CDR3 nucleotides: TGTGCCAGCAGTTACTCGGAGACCCCCGGCCCAGGCAATCAGCCCCAGCATTTT.

The count of this clone is one. The chain employs TRBV7-3 and TRBJ1-1; TRBD1 matches at 7 bases. J lost 4 bases, V lost 5 bases, and 16 bases had no gene match. The CDR3 contains 17 residues. Germline CDR1 is SGHTA and CDR2 is FQGTGA. The CDR3 DNA reads as TGTGCCAGCAGCCGTGAGCCCCCGGGAACAGGGGCCACTGAAGCTTTCTTT. It is translated as CASSREPPGTGATEAFF.

This clone was seen a few times. The chain is built from TRBV9 and TRBJ1-1; the match to TRBD1 covers 7 bases. The CDR3 runs to 18 residues. Germline CDR1 SGDLS, CDR2 YYNGEE. The junction had 15 bases not matched to a gene; V was cut back by 4 bases and J by 0 bases. The CDR3 coding sequence is TGTGCCAGCAGCCCTCCAGGCGGAGGGGGCGAAATGAACACTGAAGCTTTCTTT. It encodes CASSPPGGGGEMNTEAFF. Drawing the rest from reference TRBV9 and TRBJ1-1, the complete variable domain is DSGVTQTPKHLITATGQRVTLRCSPRSGDLSVYWYQQSLDQGLQFLIQYYNGEERAKGNILERFSAQQFPDLHSELNLSSLELGDSALYFCASSPPGGGGEMNTEAFFGQGTRLTVV.

The chain uses TRBV29-1 and TRBJ2-4; no reliable D call. The ends were cut back, 3 bases at V and 8 bases at J, with 8 bases in the middle. The CDR3 is 11 residues long. The V gene's germline CDR1 is SQVTM and CDR2 ANQGSEA. DNA of the CDR3: TGCAGCGTTGACGAAGGAGACATTCAGTACTTC. Residues: CSVDEGDIQYF. Complete variable domain (other parts from reference TRBV29-1 and TRBJ2-4): SAVISQKPSRDICQRGTSLTIQCQVDSQVTMMFWYRQQPGQSLTLIATANQGSEATYESGFVIDKFPISRPNLTFSTLTVSNMSPEDSSIYLCSVDEGDIQYFGAGTRLSVL.

The rearrangement uses TRBV23-1 and TRBJ2-2; 12 nucleotides align to TRBD2. Being an ORF, TRBV23-1 has a function that is uncertain. V shed 8 bases and J 1 base; nucleotides not matched to a gene: 5. This CDR3 contains 16 residues. The CDR3 coding sequence is TGCGCCAGCTTCCGACTAGCGGGGGAGAACACCGGGGAGCTGTTTTTT. This encodes CASFRLAGENTGELFF.

The chain uses TRBV4-1 and TRBJ1-2, with TRBD1 identical over 11 bases. CDR3 length equals 19 residues. Germline assignment: CDR1 MGHRA and CDR2 YSYEKL. Trimming took 0 bases from V and 8 from J; bases not matched to a gene: 17. CDR3 coding DNA: TGCGCCAGCAGCCAAGATCCAATAGCTCGTCTGGACAGGGGGCTGGGCTACACCTTC. Amino acids: CASSQDPIARLDRGLGYTF.

The V gene is TRBV30, the J gene TRBJ1-5; 9 nucleotides match TRBD1. The V segment lost 3 bases and the J segment 6 bases; nucleotides outside the gene matches: 12. This CDR3 spans 16 amino acids. From germline, CDR1 is GTSNPN and CDR2 SVGIG (reference sequence). The CDR3 is CAWSLAGTGPSQPQHF. The CDR3 coding sequence is TGTGCCTGGAGCCTCGCCGGGACAGGGCCATCTCAGCCCCAGCATTTT. The entire variable domain, with the rest obtained from reference TRBV30 and TRBJ1-5, is as follows: SQTIHQWPATLVQPVGSPLSLECTVEGTSNPNLYWYRQAAGRGLQLLFYSVGIGQISSEVPQNLSASRPQDRQFILSSKKLLLSDSGFYLCAWSLAGTGPSQPQHFGDGTRLSIL.

This sequence joins TRBV27 and TRBJ1-1, with a weak D call TRBD1 (6 bases). This CDR3 has 14 residues. CDR1 is MNHEY and CDR2 is SMNVEV in the germline V gene (reference sequence). V gave up 3 bases and J gave up 5 bases, with 13 bases separating them. The CDR3 DNA reads as TGTGCCAGCAGTTTTAACAGGGAAGGTACTGAAGCTTTCTTT. Its protein is CASSFNREGTEAFF.

The chain has TRBV5-1 and TRBJ2-1; possibly TRBD1 for D (5 bases). Between the trimmed V and J ends, which lost 0 bases and 5 bases, there was a span of 12 bases. The CDR3 has 15 amino acids. The germline V gene has CDR1 SGHRS and CDR2 YFSETQ. The CDR3 nucleotides read TGCGCCAGCAGCTTGGCAACAGGAGCCAACAATGAGCAGTTCTTC. Its translation: CASSLATGANNEQFF. The variable domain in full, with the rest retrieved from reference TRBV5-1 and TRBJ2-1, is KAGVTQTPRYLIKTRGQQVTLSCSPISGHRSVSWYQQTPGQGLQFLFEYFSETQRNKGNFPGRFSGRQFSNSRSEMNVSTLELGDSALYLCASSLATGANNEQFFGPGTRLTVL.

The chain is built from TRBV19 and TRBJ2-2; tentative D call: TRBD2 (5 bases). Trimming shortened V by 7 bases and J by 5 bases, and 26 bases separated the two germline ends. CDR3 length equals 18 residues. From germline, CDR1 is LNHDA and CDR2 SQIVND (reference sequence). The DNA of the CDR3 is TGTGCCAGTACCAGTATAGGACTTCTCCCTCGGGGAACCGGGGAGCTGTTTTTT. This gives the protein CASTSIGLLPRGTGELFF.

V and J are TRBV28 and TRBJ2-1; 14 bases align to TRBD2. The V segment lost 5 bases and the J segment 6 bases; nucleotides outside the gene matches: 3. CDR1 is MDHEN and CDR2 is SYDVKM in the germline V gene. The CDR3 has 15 residues. Written as DNA, the CDR3 is TGTGCCAGCAGTCCTGGGACTAGCGGGAGCAATGAGCAGTTCTTC. Translated, it gives CASSPGTSGSNEQFF. Full variable domain (rest looked up from reference TRBV28 and TRBJ2-1): DVKVTQSSRYLVKRTGEKVFLECVQDMDHENMFWYRQDPGLGLRLIYFSYDVKMKEKGDIPEGYSVSREKKERFSLILESASTNQTSMYLCASSPGTSGSNEQFFGPGTRLTVL.

This clone was counted once. This rearrangement joins TRBV30 to TRBJ1-1; D possibly corresponds to TRBD1 (6 bases). CDR3 length equals 16 residues. Germline V gives CDR1 GTSNPN, CDR2 SVGIG (reference sequence). V dropped 2 bases and J dropped 0 bases, with 16 bases sitting between them. In nucleotides, the CDR3 is TGTGCCTGGAGTCCCCTATGGACAGTTCTGAACACTGAAGCTTTCTTT. Residues: CAWSPLWTVLNTEAFF.

This sequence joins TRBV2 and TRBJ1-6; TRBD1 is a possible D gene (6 bases). V lost 7 bases to trimming and J lost 10 bases, with 23 bases between them. CDR1 is SNHLY, CDR2 FYNNEI, per germline. CDR3 length: 16 amino acids. This CDR3 is CASTPLGAGAGSPLHF. In DNA form, the CDR3 reads TGTGCCAGCACGCCGTTAGGGGCAGGGGCTGGGTCACCCCTCCACTTT. Filled out from reference TRBV2 and TRBJ1-6, the complete variable domain reads EPEVTQTPSHQVTQMGQEVILRCVPISNHLYFYWYRQILGQKVEFLVSFYNNEISEKSEIFDDQFSVERPDGSNFTLKIRSTKLEDSAMYFCASTPLGAGAGSPLHFGNGTRLTVT.

The chain couples TRBV5-1 to TRBJ1-1; no reliable D call. V lost 1 base and J 0 bases, leaving 7 bases between the germline ends. This CDR3 has 14 amino acids. CDR1 is SGHRS and CDR2 is YFSETQ in the germline V gene. DNA of the CDR3: TGCGCCAGCAGCTTGAGCGGTATGAACACTGAAGCTTTCTTT. Translating gives CASSLSGMNTEAFF.

V usage is TRBV30 and J usage is TRBJ1-4; D is unclear. The CDR3 loop spans 13 amino acids. Germline CDR1 is GTSNPN and CDR2 is SVGIG (reference sequence). The V gene lost 0 bases and the J gene lost 12 bases, with 14 bases spanning the gap. The CDR3: CAWSVRVDIQLFF. The DNA of the CDR3 is TGTGCCTGGAGTGTACGAGTTGACATACAACTGTTTTTT.

V is TRBV5-1 and J is TRBJ1-3; D is possibly TRBD1 (6 bases). V gave up 4 bases and J gave up 0 bases, with 11 bases separating them. Germline-derived CDR1 and CDR2 are SGHRS and YFSETQ. This CDR3 is 15 amino acids long. The CDR3 bases are TGCGCCAGCAGCCAGACAGGTTCCTCTGGAAACACCATATATTTT. Its protein product is CASSQTGSSGNTIYF.

J is TRBJ2-7 and V is TRBV6-1; D gene ambiguous. The CDR3 has 13 amino acids. Germline-derived CDR1 and CDR2 are MNHNS and SASEGT. V was shortened by 2 bases and J by 5 bases, with 10 bases between the two germline ends. CDR3 amino acids: CASSEYPVHEQYF. CDR3 bases: TGTGCCAGCAGTGAATACCCGGTCCACGAGCAGTACTTC.

The chain uses TRBV5-1 and TRBJ2-5, with TRBD2 identical over 13 bases. There are 17 residues in the CDR3. V lost 3 bases to trimming and J lost 1 base; unmatched junction nucleotides: 6. Germline V gene lookup returns CDR1 SGHRS and CDR2 YFSETQ. CDR3 coding DNA: TGCGCCAGCAGCTACCCGACTAGCGGGGGGACCCAAGAGACCCAGTACTTC. It translates to CASSYPTSGGTQETQYF. The full variable domain, completed using reference TRBV5-1 and TRBJ2-5, is KAGVTQTPRYLIKTRGQQVTLSCSPISGHRSVSWYQQTPGQGLQFLFEYFSETQRNKGNFPGRFSGRQFSNSRSEMNVSTLELGDSALYLCASSYPTSGGTQETQYFGPGTRLLVL.

The V call is TRBV15, the J call TRBJ1-2, with 7 bases lining up with TRBD1. There are 15 residues in the CDR3. V lost 8 bases to trimming and J lost 4 bases; unmatched junction nucleotides: 13. The germline CDR1 and CDR2 sequences are LNHNV and YYDKDF (reference sequence). The CDR3 protein is CATRQGGELLYGYTF. DNA for the CDR3: TGTGCCACCCGCCAGGGGGGAGAGCTGCTCTATGGCTACACCTTC.